The 15 T cell receptor beta chains given below trace back to one sample, sequenced in a study of human versus mouse CDR3 diversity and MHC coevolution. Produced via immunoSEQ multiplex PCR; TCRdb's table is partial and in-frame only. The sample carries around 77,000 clones, 80% to 95% recorded once. Sequencing was carried out using naive CD4+ T cells from blood. Subset of the sample: CD45RO-negative CD62L-positive naive CD4 T cells. These receptor sequences come from a person between 25 and 70 years old in good health.

CDR3 protein: CASSISLAGELFF. CDR3 DNA: TGTGCCAGTAGTATTAGTCTGGCCGGGGAGCTGTTTTTT. This chain links TRBV19 with TRBJ2-2; D is unresolved. This CDR3 region has 13 residues. The germline V gene encodes CDR1 LNHDA and CDR2 SQIVND (reference sequence). V lost 3 bases, J lost 6 bases, and 8 bases lay in between.

The chain combines TRBV19 with TRBJ2-7, with 9 bases matching TRBD1. J lost 7 bases, V lost 6 bases, and 7 bases had no gene match. The germline V gene encodes CDR1 LNHDA and CDR2 SQIVND (reference sequence). The CDR3 consists of 13 residues. The CDR3 sequence: CASRKTGGEEQYF. The CDR3 nucleotides are TGTGCCAGTAGAAAGACAGGGGGAGAAGAGCAGTACTTC.

This chain links TRBV10-3 with TRBJ1-2; D is perhaps TRBD1 (5 bases). V was trimmed by 3 bases and J by 5 bases, leaving 10 bases between them. This CDR3 has 13 residues. In germline, CDR1 is ENHRY, CDR2 SYGVKD. The CDR3 DNA reads TGTGCCATCAGTGACGGGCAGGGTTATGGCTACACCTTC. This codes for CAISDGQGYGYTF.

The V call is TRBV19, the J call TRBJ1-2, with D unresolved. V lost 3 bases, J lost 4 bases, and 6 bases lay in between. CDR1 and CDR2 from the germline V gene are LNHDA and SQIVND (reference sequence). The CDR3 runs 12 residues. Here the CDR3 reads CASSIPIYGYTF. CDR3 DNA: TGTGCCAGTAGTATTCCCATCTATGGCTACACCTTC. Drawing the rest from reference TRBV19 and TRBJ1-2, the complete variable domain is DGGITQSPKYLFRKEGQNVTLSCEQNLNHDAMYWYRQDPGQGLRLIYYSQIVNDFQKGDIAEGYSVSREKKESFPLTVTSAQKNPTAFYLCASSIPIYGYTFGSGTRLTVV.

The V call is TRBV18, the J call TRBJ1-1, with no clear D. V dropped 5 bases and J dropped 0 bases, with 7 bases sitting between them. CDR3 length: 13 residues. In germline, CDR1 is KGHSH, CDR2 LQKENI. CDR3 amino acids: CASSSDMNTEAFF. The CDR3 bases are TGTGCCAGCTCATCCGACATGAACACTGAAGCTTTCTTT.

This chain joins TRBV6-1 and TRBJ2-5, with D maybe TRBD2 (7 bases). There are 16 residues in the CDR3. CDR1 and CDR2 (germline): MNHNS, SASEGT. Trimming took 3 bases from V and 4 from J, leaving 18 bases between them. CDR3 sequence reads: CASSDSGGPSRETQYF. In nucleotides, the CDR3 is TGTGCCAGCAGTGATTCGGGGGGCCCCTCTCGAGAGACCCAGTACTTC.

The CDR3 sequence: CASGNPAGGEQYF. The DNA of the CDR3 is TGTGCCAGCGGTAACCCGGCAGGGGGCGAGCAGTACTTC. The gene calls are TRBV28 and TRBJ2-7; 7 bases agree with TRBD1. The ends lost 8 bases at V and 6 bases at J; junction bases unmatched: 10. Germline lookup yields CDR1 MDHEN and CDR2 SYDVKM. This CDR3 comprises 13 residues.

This sequence joins TRBV6-1 and TRBJ1-6, with 7 positions matching TRBD1. The V gene end was trimmed by 4 bases and the J gene end by 9 bases; junction bases not matched to a gene: 3. Germline assignment: CDR1 MNHNS and CDR2 SASEGT. This CDR3 contains 13 residues. The CDR3 region is CASSGQGSSPLHF. CDR3 nucleotides: TGTGCCAGCAGTGGACAGGGAAGTTCACCCCTCCACTTT.

The V call is TRBV25-1, the J call TRBJ2-1; 9 bases match TRBD2. The germline V gene encodes CDR1 MGHDK and CDR2 SYGVNS. V lost 2 bases to trimming and J lost 6 bases; unmatched junction nucleotides: 5. CDR3 size: 15 residues. The CDR3 reads CASSEGGTSSNEQFF. The CDR3 DNA reads TGTGCCAGCAGTGAAGGAGGGACTAGCTCCAATGAGCAGTTCTTC.

The chain carries TRBV29-1 and TRBJ2-7, with 7 bases identical to TRBD1. CDR1 is SQVTM, CDR2 ANQGSEA, per germline. The CDR3 loop spans 14 amino acids. J lost 5 bases, V lost 4 bases, and 11 bases had no gene match. This CDR3 is CSVARQGHMDEQYF. The DNA of the CDR3 is TGCAGCGTTGCAAGACAGGGACACATGGACGAGCAGTACTTC.

The rearrangement links TRBV7-2 to TRBJ2-5; perhaps TRBD1 as D (6 bases). The CDR3 has 14 amino acids. The germline V gene has CDR1 SGHTA and CDR2 FQGNSA. V dropped 5 bases and J dropped 2 bases, with 12 bases sitting between them. CDR3 protein: CASSATGIQETQYF. The CDR3 DNA sequence: TGTGCCAGCAGCGCCACAGGGATTCAAGAGACCCAGTACTTC.

The chain combines TRBV4-1 with TRBJ1-1, with a tentative D call TRBD1 (6 bases). CDR1 MGHRA and CDR2 YSYEKL come from the germline V gene. The CDR3 loop spans 14 amino acids. Between the trimmed V and J ends, which lost 1 base and 4 bases, there was a span of 10 bases. CDR3 region: CASSQARQVTEAFF. The CDR3 DNA sequence: TGCGCCAGCAGCCAAGCCCGACAGGTCACTGAAGCTTTCTTT.

This sequence joins TRBV2 and TRBJ1-2; the D gene is possibly TRBD1 (5 bases). Trimming shortened V by 6 bases and J by 2 bases, and 10 bases separated the two germline ends. This CDR3 region has 13 residues. The germline V gene encodes CDR1 SNHLY and CDR2 FYNNEI. CDR3 sequence reads: CASRDKGNYGYTF. The CDR3 region has the DNA TGTGCCAGCAGGGACAAGGGGAACTATGGCTACACCTTC.

The chain couples TRBV18 to TRBJ1-2; no definite D call. V was trimmed by 4 bases and J by 6 bases, leaving 15 bases between them. Germline CDR1 reads KGHSH; CDR2 reads LQKENI. The CDR3 extends over 14 amino acids. CDR3 region: CASSRSGMRDGYTF. The CDR3, as DNA: TGTGCCAGCTCACGGTCCGGGATGAGGGATGGCTACACCTTC.

V and J are TRBV9 and TRBJ2-1; 9 bases map to TRBD2. J gave up 4 bases and V 0 bases, and 11 bases lay outside the gene matches. This CDR3 is built from 18 residues. The V gene's germline CDR1 is SGDLS and CDR2 YYNGEE. The CDR3, as DNA: TGTGCCAGCAGCGTAGGAAGGGGGAGCGGGGGGTTTTACAATGAGCAGTTCTTC. It specifies CASSVGRGSGGFYNEQFF. The full variable domain, rest sourced from reference TRBV9 and TRBJ2-1, is DSGVTQTPKHLITATGQRVTLRCSPRSGDLSVYWYQQSLDQGLQFLIQYYNGEERAKGNILERFSAQQFPDLHSELNLSSLELGDSALYFCASSVGRGSGGFYNEQFFGPGTRLTVL.